This T cell receptor (beta chain) derives from a study of regulatory T cells in long-lasting Graves disease. Whole-study results and caveats: Under persistent disease, TRBV28, TRBJ1-2 and TRBJ2-5 were used preferentially.

This clonotype has a count of ten or more. The target antigen is unknown. The time point was: newly diagnosed GD, antithyroid drugs for less than 3 months. PBMC-extracted RNA yielded the TCR library. Diagnosing Graves' disease relied on the American Thyroid Association guidelines. This CDR3 is 13 amino acids long. The germline V gene has CDR1 KGHDR and CDR2 SFDVKD. V shed 4 bases and J shed 3 bases, with 8 bases lying between them. Construction of TCR beta libraries relied on iRepertoire HTBI primers and on Arm-PCR targeting CDR3 regions. From the multiplex PCR reads, TCRdb called clonotypes with MiXCR, one entry per CDR3 protein. The sample has 580,000 or so distinct CDR3 sequences; about 16% are singletons. The sample also formed part of further work on T cells in Graves' hyperthyroidism and ophthalmopathy. This second study says: Among the patients, aged 18 to 65, hyperthyroidism was newly diagnosed and had lasted under 2 months.

This TCR was recovered from a man aged 18 to 29 with Graves disease. V is TRBV24-1 and J is TRBJ1-2, with D perhaps TRBD1 (5 bases). Sample: peripheral blood mononuclear cells (PBMCs), taken at new diagnosis, from a patient treated with antithyroid drugs. Written as DNA, the CDR3 is TGTGCCACCAGTGAACGGGGGGACTATGGCTACACCTTC. This codes for CATSERGDYGYTF.